The clone carrying this TCR beta chain was recorded a few times. Its antigen is not identified. This entry is derived from a study of T-cell memory formation after mild COVID-19. TCRdb itself ran the 5' RACE reads through MiXCR, one entry per CDR3 protein. The table lists 150,000 or so distinct CDR3 sequences, around 13% of them singletons. Study-wide results and caveats: Second-wave clones that peaked on day 37 lacked confirmed SARS-CoV-2 specificity.

Between the trimmed V and J ends, which lost 2 bases and 2 bases, there was a span of 17 bases. The CDR3 spans 17 residues. CDR1 and CDR2 from the germline V gene are SGHRS and YFSETQ. The clonotype was recovered from an adult woman who had mild COVID-19 (a few samples of this study predate the infection). Cell type and time point are not known. The specimen was PBMCs or a T cell subset sorted from them (not recorded which). The rearrangement joins TRBV5-1 to TRBJ2-1, with D perhaps matching TRBD2 (7 bases). The CDR3 nucleotides read TGCGCCAGCAGCTTTCTCGGGGGGCTAGGGACCTACAATGAGCAGTTCTTC. The encoded protein is CASSFLGGLGTYNEQFF.